This T cell receptor beta chain came from a study of blood T cell repertoires in COVID-19. About the study: Acute and convalescent COVID-19 specimens originated in the United States, Italy and Spain. Sources were T cells, B-cell-depleted T cells, or PBMCs; the material itself was cDNA or gDNA.

Assay used: immunoSEQ multiplex PCR; TCRdb lists only in-frame clones, some missing. This table holds around 100,000 clones, about 77% found once. V lost 7 bases and J lost 6, with 13 bases in between. This CDR3 has 13 residues. The germline gives CDR1 SGHVS, CDR2 FNYEAQ. What was sequenced was peripheral blood. This TCR was recovered from a woman in her 70s with acute or convalescent COVID-19. V and J are TRBV7-6 and TRBJ2-1; D gene unclear. This CDR3 is CASIQQPGNEQFF. The CDR3 DNA sequence: TGTGCCAGCATCCAACAGCCCGGCAATGAGCAGTTCTTC.